This T cell receptor (beta chain) was sequenced for a study of pediatric ulcerative colitis. Study background: Most patients had pancolitis, and two had left-sided colitis.

As regards this clone: Its specificity is not known.

Rectal tissue came from one to two pinch biopsies taken at colonoscopy. This CDR3 is 14 amino acids long. V shed 4 bases and J shed 6 bases, with 11 bases lying between them. CDR1 SGHDT and CDR2 YYEEEE come from the germline V gene. TCRdb keeps only in-frame clones here, not all; method: immunoSEQ multiplex PCR. The repertoire holds 20,000 to 25,000 clones, with roughly 70% as singletons. General observations from the study: Compared with controls, ulcerative colitis showed greater blood-rectum clone sharing. No controls had the two rectal clonotypes shared by ulcerative colitis patients. Repertoires came from total lymphocyte DNA, so rare subsets like regulatory T cells may be missed.

The chain recombines TRBV5-6 with TRBJ1-6, with D tentatively TRBD1 (5 bases). This clonotype was sampled from a boy younger than 18 with severe ulcerative colitis. Input material: gut tissue. The CDR3 DNA reads TGTGCCAGCAGCCAGGTCGGGGGTAATTCACCCCTCCACTTT. It codes for CASSQVGGNSPLHF.